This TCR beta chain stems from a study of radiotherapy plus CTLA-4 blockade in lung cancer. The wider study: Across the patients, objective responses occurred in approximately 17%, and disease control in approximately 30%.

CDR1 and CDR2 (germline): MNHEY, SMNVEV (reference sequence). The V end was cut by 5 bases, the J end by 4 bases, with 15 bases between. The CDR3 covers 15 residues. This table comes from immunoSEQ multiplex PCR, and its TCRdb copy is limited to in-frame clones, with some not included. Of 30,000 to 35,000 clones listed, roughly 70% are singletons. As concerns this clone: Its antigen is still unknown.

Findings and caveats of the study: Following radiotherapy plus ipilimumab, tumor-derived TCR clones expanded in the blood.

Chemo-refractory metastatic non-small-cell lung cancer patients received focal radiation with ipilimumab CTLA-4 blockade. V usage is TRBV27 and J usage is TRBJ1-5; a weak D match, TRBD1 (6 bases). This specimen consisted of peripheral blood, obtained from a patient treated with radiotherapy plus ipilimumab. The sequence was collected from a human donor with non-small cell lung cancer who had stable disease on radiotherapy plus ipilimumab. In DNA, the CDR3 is TGTGCCAGCAGTGTCCGGGGGCTCGGGAATCAGCCCCAGCATTTT. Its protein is CASSVRGLGNQPQHF.